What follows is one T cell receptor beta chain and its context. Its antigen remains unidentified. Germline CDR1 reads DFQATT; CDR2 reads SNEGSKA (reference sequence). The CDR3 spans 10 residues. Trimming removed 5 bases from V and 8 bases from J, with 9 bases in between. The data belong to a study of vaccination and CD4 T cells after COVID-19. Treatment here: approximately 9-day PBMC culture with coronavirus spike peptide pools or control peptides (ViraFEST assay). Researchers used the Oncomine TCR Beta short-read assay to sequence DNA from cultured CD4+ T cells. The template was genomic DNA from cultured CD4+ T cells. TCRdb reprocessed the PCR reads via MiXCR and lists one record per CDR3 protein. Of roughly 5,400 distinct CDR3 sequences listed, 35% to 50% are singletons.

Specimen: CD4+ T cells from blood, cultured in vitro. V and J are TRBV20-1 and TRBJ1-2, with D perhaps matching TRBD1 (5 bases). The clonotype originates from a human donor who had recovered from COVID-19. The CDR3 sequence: CSAGREGYTF. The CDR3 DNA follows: TGCAGTGCTGGCAGGGAAGGCTACACCTTC.